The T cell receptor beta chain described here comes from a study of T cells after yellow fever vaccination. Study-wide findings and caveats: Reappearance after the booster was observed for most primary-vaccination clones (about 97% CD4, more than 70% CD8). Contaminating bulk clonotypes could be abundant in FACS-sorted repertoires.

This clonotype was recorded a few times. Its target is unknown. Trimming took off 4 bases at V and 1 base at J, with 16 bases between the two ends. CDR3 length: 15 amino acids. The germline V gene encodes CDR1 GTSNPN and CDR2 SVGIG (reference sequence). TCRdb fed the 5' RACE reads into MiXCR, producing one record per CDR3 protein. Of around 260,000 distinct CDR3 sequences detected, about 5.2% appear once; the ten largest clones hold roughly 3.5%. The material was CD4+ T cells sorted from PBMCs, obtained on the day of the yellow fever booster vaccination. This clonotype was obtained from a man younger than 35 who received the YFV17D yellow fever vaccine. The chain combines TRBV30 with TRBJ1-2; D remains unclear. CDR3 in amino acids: CAWTQPQTFNYGYTF. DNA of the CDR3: TGTGCCTGGACCCAGCCTCAGACCTTTAACTATGGCTACACCTTC. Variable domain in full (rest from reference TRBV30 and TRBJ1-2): SQTIHQWPATLVQPVGSPLSLECTVEGTSNPNLYWYRQAAGRGLQLLFYSVGIGQISSEVPQNLSASRPQDRQFILSSKKLLLSDSGFYLCAWTQPQTFNYGYTFGSGTRLTVV.